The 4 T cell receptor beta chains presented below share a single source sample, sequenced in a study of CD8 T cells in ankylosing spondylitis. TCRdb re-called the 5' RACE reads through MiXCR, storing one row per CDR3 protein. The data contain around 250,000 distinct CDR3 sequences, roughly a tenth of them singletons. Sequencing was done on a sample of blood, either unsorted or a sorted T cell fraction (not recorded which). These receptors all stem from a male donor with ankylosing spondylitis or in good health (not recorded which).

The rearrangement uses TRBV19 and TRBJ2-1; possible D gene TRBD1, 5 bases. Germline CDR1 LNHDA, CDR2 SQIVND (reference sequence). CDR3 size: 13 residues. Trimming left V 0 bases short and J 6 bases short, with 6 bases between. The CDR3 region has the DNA TGTGCCAGTAGTATAGAAGGGGTCAATGAGCAGTTCTTC. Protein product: CASSIEGVNEQFF.

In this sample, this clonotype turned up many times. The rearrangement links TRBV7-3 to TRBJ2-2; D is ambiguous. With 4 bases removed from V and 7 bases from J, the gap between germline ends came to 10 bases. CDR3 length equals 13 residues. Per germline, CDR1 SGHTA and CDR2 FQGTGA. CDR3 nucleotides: TGTGCCAGCAGCTCTCGTAAGGTCGGGGAGCTGTTTTTT. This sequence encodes CASSSRKVGELFF.

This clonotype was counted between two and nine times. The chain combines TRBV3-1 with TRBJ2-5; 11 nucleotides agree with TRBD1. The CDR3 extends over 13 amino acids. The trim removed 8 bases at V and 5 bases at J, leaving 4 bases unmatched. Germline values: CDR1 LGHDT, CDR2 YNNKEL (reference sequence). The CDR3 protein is CASGQGADETQYF. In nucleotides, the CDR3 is TGTGCCAGCGGACAGGGGGCTGATGAGACCCAGTACTTC.

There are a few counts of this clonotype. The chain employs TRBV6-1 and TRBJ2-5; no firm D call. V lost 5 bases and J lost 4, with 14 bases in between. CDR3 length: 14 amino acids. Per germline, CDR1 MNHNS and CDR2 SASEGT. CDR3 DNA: TGTGCCAGCAGTCTCCCGGGCGGACGAGAGACCCAGTACTTC. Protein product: CASSLPGGRETQYF.